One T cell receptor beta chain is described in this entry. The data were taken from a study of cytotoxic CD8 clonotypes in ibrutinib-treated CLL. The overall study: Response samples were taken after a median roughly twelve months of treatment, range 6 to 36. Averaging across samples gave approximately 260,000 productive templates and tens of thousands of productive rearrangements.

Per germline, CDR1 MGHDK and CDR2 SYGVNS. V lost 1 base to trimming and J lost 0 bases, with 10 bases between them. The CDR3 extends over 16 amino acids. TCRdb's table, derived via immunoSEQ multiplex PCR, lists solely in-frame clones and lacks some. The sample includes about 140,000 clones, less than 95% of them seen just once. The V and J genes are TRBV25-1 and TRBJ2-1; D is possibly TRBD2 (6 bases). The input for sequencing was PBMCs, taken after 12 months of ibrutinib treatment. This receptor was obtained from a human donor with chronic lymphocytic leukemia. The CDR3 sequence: CASSELGGASYNEQFF. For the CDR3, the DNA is TGTGCCAGCAGTGAATTGGGCGGGGCCTCCTACAATGAGCAGTTCTTC.